Below, 28 T cell receptor beta chains from the same sample are listed, as sequenced in a study of blood T cell repertoires in COVID-19. The protocol was immunoSEQ multiplex PCR, while the TCRdb copy is restricted to in-frame clones and leaves out a portion. Of about 250,000 clones listed, roughly 85% were seen once; the top ten hold 9.1%. The specimen sequenced was PBMCs or T cells enriched from blood (not recorded which). Every receptor here comes from a woman between 45 and 60 years old with acute COVID-19.

CDR3 nucleotide sequence: TGCGCCAGCAGTGAGGGCCCCTACGAGCAGTACTTC. Its translation: CASSEGPYEQYF. The chain employs TRBV10-2 and TRBJ2-7; D is unresolved. The germline V gene encodes CDR1 WSHSY and CDR2 SAAADI. The CDR3 is made up of 12 amino acids. V was cut by 2 bases and J by 2 bases, with 4 bases left in between.

The V call is TRBV11-2, the J call TRBJ1-1, with D unresolved. Trimming left V 5 bases short and J 8 bases short, with 9 bases between. Per the germline V gene, CDR1 is SGHAT and CDR2 is FQNNGV. The CDR3 sequence is 11 residues long. CDR3 in DNA: TGTGCCAGCAGCGGGTGGGAGGAAGCTTTCTTT. It specifies CASSGWEEAFF.

The gene calls are TRBV19 and TRBJ2-2; 9 bases map to TRBD1. The germline gives CDR1 LNHDA, CDR2 SQIVND (reference sequence). The CDR3 has 16 residues. The V and J ends lost 10 bases and 4 bases, in that order; junction bases with no gene match: 13. In DNA, the CDR3 is TGTGCCACCGGTGGCATCCGGGACAGGGTCACCGGGGAGCTGTTTTTT. This codes for CATGGIRDRVTGELFF.

The CDR3 DNA sequence: TGTGCCAGCAGCTTAGGAGGCGGGGATTCTAGGGACAGCTATGGCTACACCTTC. Residues: CASSLGGGDSRDSYGYTF. This sequence joins TRBV11-2 and TRBJ1-2; TRBD1 matches at 7 bases. J gave up 4 bases and V 1 base, and 15 bases lay outside the gene matches. The CDR3 extends over 18 amino acids. The V gene's germline CDR1 is SGHAT and CDR2 FQNNGV. Drawing the rest from reference TRBV11-2 and TRBJ1-2, the complete variable domain is EAGVAQSPRYKIIEKRQSVAFWCNPISGHATLYWYQQILGQGPKLLIQFQNNGVVDDSQLPKDRFSAERLKGVDSTLKIQPAKLEDSAVYLCASSLGGGDSRDSYGYTFGSGTRLTVV.

V gene TRBV18 combines with J gene TRBJ1-1; tentative D call: TRBD1 (5 bases). The CDR3 has 14 amino acids. In germline, CDR1 is KGHSH, CDR2 LQKENI. V was shortened by 0 bases and J by 3 bases, with 8 bases between the two germline ends. CDR3 sequence (DNA): TGTGCCAGCTCACCACCGGGCAGGGACACTGAAGCTTTCTTT. The encoded protein is CASSPPGRDTEAFF.

This clone was seen a handful of times. This chain uses TRBV20-1 with TRBJ1-2; 9 bases align to TRBD1. There are 14 residues in the CDR3. Looked up from germline, CDR1 is DFQATT and CDR2 is SNEGSKA (reference sequence). V was clipped by 3 bases and J by 2 bases; unmatched bases: 4. CDR3 bases: TGCAGTGCTAGTAGGGACAGGGACAACTATGGCTACACCTTC. It encodes CSASRDRDNYGYTF.

Here the CDR3 DNA reads TGTGCCAGCAGTTTTTGGGTTTCGACAGGGGAGCACTATGGCTACACCTTC. This sequence encodes CASSFWVSTGEHYGYTF. This chain joins TRBV28 and TRBJ1-2, with 8 bases identical to TRBD1. Germline V CDR1 and CDR2: MDHEN, SYDVKM. V lost 3 bases and J lost 3; bases outside the gene matches: 12. The CDR3 runs to 17 residues.

This chain links TRBV13 with TRBJ2-1; 14 bases line up with TRBD2. The length of the CDR3 is 18 residues. Looked up from germline, CDR1 is PRHDT and CDR2 is FYEKMQ (reference sequence). V trimming: 4 bases; J trimming: 6 bases; junction bases outside the gene matches: 11. CDR3 in amino acids: CASSSISGTSGGGNEQFF. CDR3 DNA sequence: TGTGCCAGCAGCTCTATTTCAGGGACTAGCGGGGGAGGCAATGAGCAGTTCTTC.

The CDR3 DNA reads as TGTGCCAGCAGCACCTTCGGGACAGGTTCTTTATCACCCCTCCACTTT. Protein sequence: CASSTFGTGSLSPLHF. This rearrangement joins TRBV11-2 to TRBJ1-6, with 8 positions matching TRBD1. This CDR3 spans 16 amino acids. V was clipped by 5 bases and J by 10 bases; unmatched bases: 13. Looked up from germline, CDR1 is SGHAT and CDR2 is FQNNGV.

This sequence joins TRBV11-2 and TRBJ1-1, with 7 bases identical to TRBD1. The CDR3 loop spans 17 amino acids. In germline, CDR1 is SGHAT, CDR2 FQNNGV. Losses at the gene ends were 1 base for V and 0 bases for J; bases not matched to a gene: 8. CDR3 sequence (DNA): TGTGCCAGCAGCTTAGTGGAGGAAGGGACAGTGAACACTGAAGCTTTCTTT. It yields the protein CASSLVEEGTVNTEAFF.

About this clone itself: This sample includes further DNA sequences coding for the same CDR3. In nucleotides, the CDR3 is TGTGCCTGGAGTCAGGGGTCCTACGAGCAGTACTTC. It is translated as CAWSQGSYEQYF. The chain couples TRBV30 to TRBJ2-7; TRBD1 is a possible D gene (6 bases). This CDR3 is built from 12 residues. V dropped 2 bases and J dropped 1 base, with 6 bases sitting between them. Germline V gene sequence: CDR1 GTSNPN, CDR2 SVGIG (reference sequence).

The chain links TRBV11-2 to TRBJ2-2; a possible D gene is TRBD1 (6 bases). The CDR3 is 14 amino acids. Germline V gene lookup returns CDR1 SGHAT and CDR2 FQNNGV. V gave up 1 base and J gave up 5 bases, with 8 bases separating them. CDR3 sequence reads: CASSLGTETGELFF. The CDR3, as DNA: TGTGCCAGCAGCTTAGGGACAGAGACCGGGGAGCTGTTTTTT.

The gene calls are TRBV11-2 and TRBJ2-7; possible D gene TRBD2, 6 bases. The germline CDR1 and CDR2 sequences are SGHAT and FQNNGV. Trimming left V 0 bases short and J 2 bases short, with 17 bases between. The CDR3 consists of 17 residues. The CDR3 DNA is TGTGCCAGCAGCTTAGATTTAGCTGTTAGCGGCGCCTACGAGCAGTACTTC. It codes for CASSLDLAVSGAYEQYF.

The chain is built from TRBV2 and TRBJ2-3; D may be TRBD1 (5 bases). The V end was cut by 7 bases, the J end by 2 bases, with 10 bases between. CDR1 SNHLY and CDR2 FYNNEI come from the germline V gene. The CDR3 is made up of 13 amino acids. CDR3 bases: TGTGCCAGCACCAGGGATTCCACAGATACGCAGTATTTT. The encoded protein is CASTRDSTDTQYF.

CDR3 sequence: CASSYRQGVFNEQFF. For the CDR3, the DNA is TGTGCCAGCAGCTATCGACAGGGGGTATTCAATGAGCAGTTCTTC. The chain combines TRBV7-2 with TRBJ2-1; 9 bases line up with TRBD1. The CDR3 length is 15 residues. CDR1 is SGHTA and CDR2 is FQGNSA in the germline V gene. V shed 4 bases, J shed 6 bases, and the junction held 7 bases outside the gene matches.

This clone was observed a handful of times. The rearrangement joins TRBV6-5 to TRBJ1-1; possibly TRBD1 for D (5 bases). The CDR3 consists of 15 residues. Germline CDR1 and CDR2: MNHEY and SVGAGI. Between the trimmed V and J ends, which lost 8 bases and 1 base, there was a span of 17 bases. Here the CDR3 reads CASRLDSTANTEAFF. CDR3 DNA: TGTGCCAGCCGTTTAGATTCGACAGCGAACACTGAAGCTTTCTTT.

The CDR3 nucleotides are TGTGCCAGCAGCTTAGCTATGGGGGCCATCCCAGGCGAGCAGTACTTC. Its protein is CASSLAMGAIPGEQYF. The chain joins TRBV7-9 to TRBJ2-7; a weak D match, TRBD1 (6 bases). V was clipped by 0 bases and J by 6 bases, with 18 bases between them. Germline V gene sequence: CDR1 SEHNR, CDR2 FQNEAQ (reference sequence). This CDR3 spans 16 amino acids.

J is TRBJ2-1 and V is TRBV27, with D perhaps TRBD2 (6 bases). Germline V gives CDR1 MNHEY, CDR2 SMNVEV (reference sequence). The CDR3 is made up of 14 amino acids. V dropped 6 bases and J dropped 0 bases, with 9 bases sitting between them. The CDR3 reads CASSGLYSYNEQFF. The CDR3, as DNA: TGTGCCAGCAGCGGACTATACTCCTACAATGAGCAGTTCTTC.

This clone is a singleton in its sample. The gene calls are TRBV18 and TRBJ1-6, with D uncertain. CDR1 and CDR2 from the germline V gene are KGHSH and LQKENI. The ends were cut back, 2 bases at V and 6 bases at J, with 5 bases in the middle. The length of the CDR3 is 13 residues. CDR3 nucleotide sequence: TGTGCCAGCTCACCAGAGATTAATTCACCCCTCCACTTT. It specifies CASSPEINSPLHF. Based on the CDR3 plus reference TRBV18 and TRBJ1-6, the full variable domain is NAGVMQNPRHLVRRRGQEARLRCSPMKGHSHVYWYRQLPEEGLKFMVYLQKENIIDESGMPKERFSAEFPKEGPSILRIQQVVRGDSAAYFCASSPEINSPLHFGNGTRLTVT.

The chain couples TRBV5-4 to TRBJ2-7, with TRBD2 matching over 7 bases. The CDR3 is 16 amino acids. From germline, CDR1 is SGHNT and CDR2 YYREEE (reference sequence). V trimming: 0 bases; J trimming: 1 base; junction bases outside the gene matches: 7. The CDR3 spells CASSLDPGRGSYEQYF. As DNA, the CDR3 is TGTGCCAGCAGCTTGGACCCGGGGAGGGGTTCCTACGAGCAGTACTTC.

The chain has TRBV30 and TRBJ1-1; TRBD1 aligns across 9 bases. V shed 0 bases and J 4 bases; nucleotides not matched to a gene: 3. Germline CDR1 reads GTSNPN; CDR2 reads SVGIG (reference sequence). The CDR3 is made up of 14 amino acids. This CDR3 reads CAWSVWGQGTEAFF. CDR3 DNA: TGTGCCTGGAGTGTTTGGGGACAGGGCACTGAAGCTTTCTTT.

The chain uses TRBV19 and TRBJ2-3, with 7 bases lining up with TRBD1. The CDR3 has 14 amino acids. After removal of 3 bases from V and 7 bases from J, the junction contained 7 bases not matched to a gene. The germline CDR1 and CDR2 sequences are LNHDA and SQIVND (reference sequence). Here the CDR3 reads CASSISKGQNTQYF. The CDR3 DNA reads TGTGCCAGTAGTATTTCGAAGGGACAGAATACGCAGTATTTT.

In nucleotides, the CDR3 is TGCGCCAGCAGCTTGGAACATCAGAACACTGAAGCTTTCTTT. Protein sequence: CASSLEHQNTEAFF. This chain connects TRBV5-1 to TRBJ1-1; D gene ambiguous. Trimming pared 0 bases from V and 1 base from J, leaving 7 bases between. Germline V CDR1 and CDR2: SGHRS, YFSETQ. There are 14 residues in the CDR3.

This chain joins TRBV6-5 and TRBJ1-1; D might be TRBD1 (6 bases). Deletions cut 5 bases from V and 1 base from J, with 14 bases between. The CDR3 covers 15 residues. Germline V lookup: CDR1 MNHEY, CDR2 SVGAGI. CDR3 region: CASSSYGTKNTEAFF. The CDR3, as DNA: TGTGCCAGCAGTAGTTACGGGACAAAGAACACTGAAGCTTTCTTT.

V is TRBV9 and J is TRBJ1-4; D possibly corresponds to TRBD1 (6 bases). The CDR3 contains 13 residues. V was pared by 10 bases and J by 8 bases, with 18 bases between. Germline lookup yields CDR1 SGDLS and CDR2 YYNGEE. CDR3 in amino acids: CASSDSSMEKLFF. The CDR3 DNA sequence: TGTGCCTCATCGGACAGTAGTATGGAAAAACTGTTTTTT.

The rearrangement links TRBV9 to TRBJ2-5; 8 bases are a match to TRBD2. The V segment lost 0 bases and the J segment 4 bases; nucleotides outside the gene matches: 8. Germline CDR1 and CDR2: SGDLS and YYNGEE. The CDR3 spans 16 residues. The CDR3 here is CASSVGGTSGVETQYF. The DNA for the CDR3 is TGTGCCAGCAGCGTAGGAGGGACTAGTGGCGTAGAGACCCAGTACTTC.

The J gene is TRBJ1-5, the V gene TRBV6-5; 7 bases are a match to TRBD1. This CDR3 has 15 residues. V lost 6 bases, J lost 5 bases, and 10 bases stayed unmatched. CDR1 and CDR2 (germline): MNHEY, SVGAGI. The CDR3 DNA reads as TGTGCCAGCAGGATTGACAGGGAGGTCCATCAGCCCCAGCATTTT. It translates to CASRIDREVHQPQHF.

The rearrangement links TRBV18 to TRBJ1-6; 9 bases line up with TRBD1. The V gene end was trimmed by 0 bases and the J gene end by 6 bases; junction bases not matched to a gene: 3. Germline V gene lookup returns CDR1 KGHSH and CDR2 LQKENI. The CDR3 totals 16 residues. Here the CDR3 DNA reads TGTGCCAGCTCACCACCCGGGACAGGGTCTAATTCACCCCTCCACTTT. This encodes CASSPPGTGSNSPLHF.